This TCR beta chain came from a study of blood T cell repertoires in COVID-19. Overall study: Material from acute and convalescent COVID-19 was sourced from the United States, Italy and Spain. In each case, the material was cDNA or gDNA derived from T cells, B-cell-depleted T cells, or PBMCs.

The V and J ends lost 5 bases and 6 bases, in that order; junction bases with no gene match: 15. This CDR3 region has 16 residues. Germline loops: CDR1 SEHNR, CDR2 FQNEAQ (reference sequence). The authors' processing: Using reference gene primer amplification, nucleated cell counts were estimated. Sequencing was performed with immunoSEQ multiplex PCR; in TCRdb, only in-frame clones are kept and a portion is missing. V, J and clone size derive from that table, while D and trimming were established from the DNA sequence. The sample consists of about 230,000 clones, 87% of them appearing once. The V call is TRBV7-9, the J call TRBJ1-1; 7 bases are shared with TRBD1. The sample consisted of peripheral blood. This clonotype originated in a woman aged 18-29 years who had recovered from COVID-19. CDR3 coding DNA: TGTGCCAGCAGCCCACGGGACAGTCAAAGGTTCCCTGAAGCTTTCTTT. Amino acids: CASSPRDSQRFPEAFF.